These 19 T cell receptor beta chains originate from one sample sequenced in a study of blood T cells in healthy people across ages. A second PCR of 7 to 11 cycles used a sample-barcoded 5' primer and a J-beta primer mix. TCRdb re-called the 5' RACE reads through MiXCR, storing one row per CDR3 protein. The sample has over 450,000 distinct CDR3 sequences; about 25% are singletons. These data were likewise used in another study, on T cells of mothers and their children.

Sequencing was carried out using blood. Source of these receptors: a boy aged 5-17 years in good health.

Only a few counts were recorded for this clonotype. The rearrangement uses TRBV5-1 and TRBJ2-7, with 8 bases matching TRBD2. This CDR3 contains 17 residues. Germline V gene sequence: CDR1 SGHRS, CDR2 YFSETQ. V was clipped by 0 bases and J by 2 bases; unmatched bases: 10. The CDR3 sequence: CASSLEVSGLVTYEQYF. The CDR3 DNA follows: TGCGCCAGCAGCTTGGAAGTTTCGGGACTAGTGACCTACGAGCAGTACTTC.

The genes are TRBV28 and TRBJ1-2; unclear D gene. Germline CDR1 is MDHEN and CDR2 is SYDVKM. V dropped 6 bases and J dropped 2 bases, with 22 bases sitting between them. This CDR3 has 17 amino acids. In nucleotides, the CDR3 is TGTGCCAGCAGCATTTTGCCCCCCACAAGTCGCAACTATGGCTACACCTTC. It specifies CASSILPPTSRNYGYTF.

There are a few counts of this clonotype. The chain is built from TRBV12-3 or TRBV12-4 and TRBJ1-1; D call uncertain. CDR3 size: 13 residues. Trimming pared 6 bases from V and 1 base from J, leaving 9 bases between. The CDR3 nucleotides read TGTGCCAGCAGGAGGGCAGAGAACACTGAAGCTTTCTTT. Amino acid sequence: CASRRAENTEAFF.

This clonotype was seen a handful of times. This sequence joins TRBV7-9 and TRBJ2-1; D unclear. This CDR3 is 15 amino acids long. The V gene lost 8 bases and the J gene lost 0 bases, with 14 bases spanning the gap. CDR1 SEHNR and CDR2 FQNEAQ come from the germline V gene (reference sequence). DNA of the CDR3: TGTGCCAGCGCCCTCGCTATTTCCTCCTACAATGAGCAGTTCTTC. It translates to CASALAISSYNEQFF.

This clonotype was found a few times. The V call is TRBV4-1, the J call TRBJ2-1; 14 positions agree with TRBD2. Germline V gene data show CDR1 as MGHRA and CDR2 as YSYEKL. This CDR3 is 17 amino acids long. The V and J ends lost 5 bases and 3 bases, in that order; junction bases with no gene match: 6. CDR3 sequence: CASSSRLAGGNYNEQFF. In DNA form, the CDR3 reads TGCGCCAGCAGCTCGAGACTAGCGGGAGGGAACTACAATGAGCAGTTCTTC.

This chain joins TRBV14 and TRBJ2-7, with D perhaps TRBD2 (6 bases). Between the trimmed V and J ends, which lost 1 base and 6 bases, there was a span of 13 bases. This CDR3 contains 14 residues. CDR1 and CDR2 (germline): SGHDN, FVKESK. CDR3 DNA: TGTGCCAGCAGCCAAGTGGCGGGGAGAGGCGAGCAGTACTTC. It encodes CASSQVAGRGEQYF. Drawing the rest from reference TRBV14 and TRBJ2-7, the complete variable domain is EAGVTQFPSHSVIEKGQTVTLRCDPISGHDNLYWYRRVMGKEIKFLLHFVKESKQDESGMPNNRFLAERTGGTYSTLKVQPAELEDSGVYFCASSQVAGRGEQYFGPGTRLTVT.

The chain couples TRBV28 to TRBJ2-7; TRBD1 or TRBD2 may be the D gene (5 bases each). V lost 11 bases and J 5 bases, leaving 22 bases between the germline ends. This CDR3 spans 14 amino acids. CDR1 is MDHEN and CDR2 is SYDVKM in the germline V gene. The CDR3 DNA reads as TGTGCCGGGGCTCGGGGAAGGAGATCGCACGAGCAGTACTTC. It is translated as CAGARGRRSHEQYF. The full variable domain, rest sourced from reference TRBV28 and TRBJ2-7, is DVKVTQSSRYLVKRTGEKVFLECVQDMDHENMFWYRQDPGLGLRLIYFSYDVKMKEKGDIPEGYSVSREKKERFSLILESASTNQTSMYLCAGARGRRSHEQYFGPGTRLTVT.

This clonotype has only a few counts. V gene TRBV27 combines with J gene TRBJ2-7; 13 bases are shared with TRBD2. This CDR3 has 16 residues. V was clipped by 5 bases and J by 1 base; unmatched bases: 5. From germline, CDR1 is MNHEY and CDR2 SMNVEV (reference sequence). The DNA of the CDR3 is TGTGCCAGCAGTGGACTAGCGGGAGATCGGTCCTACGAGCAGTACTTC. Translating gives CASSGLAGDRSYEQYF.

Regarding this clonotype: The final CDR3 position lacks the conserved phenylalanine or tryptophan, pointing to a likely read error. As DNA, the CDR3 is TGCAGTGCTAGGAAGAGACAGGGGGCGTTCCCGTCGCATGGCTACACCATC. Protein product: CSARKRQGAFPSHGYTI. The V call is TRBV20-1, the J call TRBJ1-2, with 10 bases fitting TRBD1. Germline assignment: CDR1 DFQATT and CDR2 SNEGSKA (reference sequence). The CDR3 sequence is 17 residues long. J gave up 6 bases and V 3 bases, and 16 bases lay outside the gene matches.

The chain employs TRBV20-1 and TRBJ2-1, with 7 bases aligning to TRBD2. Germline CDR1 DFQATT, CDR2 SNEGSKA (reference sequence). The CDR3 extends over 13 amino acids. The V segment lost 7 bases and the J segment 0 bases; nucleotides outside the gene matches: 3. The CDR3 loop is CSGGGSSYNEQFF. The CDR3 region has the DNA TGCAGTGGGGGGGGGAGCTCCTACAATGAGCAGTTCTTC.

This clonotype was detected only a few times. The rearrangement joins TRBV7-9 to TRBJ2-7, with TRBD2 as a possible D gene (6 bases). Germline V gene data show CDR1 as SEHNR and CDR2 as FQNEAQ (reference sequence). This CDR3 spans 15 amino acids. With 2 bases removed from V and 6 bases from J, the gap between germline ends came to 17 bases. The CDR3 coding sequence is TGTGCCAGCAGCTTATTGGGCGGGAAAATTTCCGAGCAGTACTTC. It encodes CASSLLGGKISEQYF.

In its sample, this clonotype was seen many times. The chain recombines TRBV7-2 with TRBJ2-5; the D is unclear. V lost 0 bases, J lost 3 bases, and 5 bases lay in between. The CDR3 is made up of 13 amino acids. In germline, CDR1 is SGHTA, CDR2 FQGNSA. The CDR3 DNA reads TGTGCCAGCAGCTTAGCGCAGGAAGAGACCCAGTACTTC. Amino acid sequence: CASSLAQEETQYF.

This clonotype was recorded a few times. J is TRBJ2-7 and V is TRBV7-2; D not certain. V gave up 1 base and J gave up 5 bases, with 9 bases separating them. Germline CDR1 reads SGHTA; CDR2 reads FQGNSA. The length of the CDR3 is 13 residues. CDR3 coding DNA: TGTGCCAGCAGCTTAGGAAATACCGACGAGCAGTACTTC. As protein: CASSLGNTDEQYF.

V usage is TRBV20-1 and J usage is TRBJ2-4, with TRBD2 as a possible D gene (6 bases). This CDR3 has 16 residues. Germline CDR1 DFQATT, CDR2 SNEGSKA (reference sequence). V dropped 2 bases and J dropped 4 bases, with 18 bases sitting between them. CDR3 sequence: CSARPTTWGGKNIQYF. The CDR3 nucleotides read TGCAGTGCTAGACCTACCACCTGGGGAGGAAAAAACATTCAGTACTTC.

In its sample, this clonotype was seen a few times. The chain combines TRBV21-1 with TRBJ2-7; the table calls TRBD1, which could not be checked here. TRBV21-1 is noted as a pseudogene. The CDR3 runs 15 residues. Here the CDR3 DNA reads TGTGCCAGCAGCAAAGAGGGGGGAGGCTCCTACGAGCAGTACTTC. Translation gives CASSKEGGGSYEQYF.

The gene calls are TRBV4-2 and TRBJ2-7; D gene uncertain. V lost 0 bases, J lost 3 bases, and 6 bases lay in between. Germline V gives CDR1 LGHNA, CDR2 YNFKEQ. This CDR3 spans 13 amino acids. CDR3: CASSQDLSYEQYF. CDR3 DNA: TGTGCCAGCAGCCAAGATCTGAGCTACGAGCAGTACTTC.

The chain recombines TRBV7-9 with TRBJ1-1; D unresolved. Trimming stripped 0 bases from V and 1 base from J, with 6 bases between. Germline V CDR1 and CDR2: SEHNR, FQNEAQ (reference sequence). The CDR3 sequence is 14 residues long. The CDR3 loop is CASSLAGPNTEAFF. In DNA, the CDR3 is TGTGCCAGCAGCTTAGCAGGGCCGAACACTGAAGCTTTCTTT. The entire variable domain, with the rest obtained from reference TRBV7-9 and TRBJ1-1, is as follows: DTGVSQNPRHKITKRGQNVTFRCDPISEHNRLYWYRQTLGQGPEFLTYFQNEAQLEKSRLLSDRFSAERPKGSFSTLEIQRTEQGDSAMYLCASSLAGPNTEAFFGQGTRLTVV.

This clonotype was seen only once. V is TRBV7-9 and J is TRBJ1-4, with D unresolved. V was cut by 3 bases and J by 0 bases, with 5 bases left in between. This CDR3 is built from 14 residues. The germline V gene has CDR1 SEHNR and CDR2 FQNEAQ (reference sequence). CDR3 sequence (DNA): TGTGCCAGCAGCTTGGCTTCAACTAATGAAAAACTGTTTTTT. Translation: CASSLASTNEKLFF.

This clonotype has a handful of counts. The chain links TRBV4-3 to TRBJ2-2, with D tentatively TRBD1 or TRBD2 (9 bases each). The CDR3 sequence is 23 residues long. Germline V gene data show CDR1 as LGHNA and CDR2 as YSLEER. The V and J ends lost 1 base and 7 bases respectively, with 37 bases between them. The CDR3 is CASSQVLQTGGFFSGRTGGELFF. The CDR3 region has the DNA TGCGCCAGCAGCCAAGTACTCCAAACAGGGGGCTTTTTCAGCGGGAGGACGGGCGGGGAGCTGTTTTTT.